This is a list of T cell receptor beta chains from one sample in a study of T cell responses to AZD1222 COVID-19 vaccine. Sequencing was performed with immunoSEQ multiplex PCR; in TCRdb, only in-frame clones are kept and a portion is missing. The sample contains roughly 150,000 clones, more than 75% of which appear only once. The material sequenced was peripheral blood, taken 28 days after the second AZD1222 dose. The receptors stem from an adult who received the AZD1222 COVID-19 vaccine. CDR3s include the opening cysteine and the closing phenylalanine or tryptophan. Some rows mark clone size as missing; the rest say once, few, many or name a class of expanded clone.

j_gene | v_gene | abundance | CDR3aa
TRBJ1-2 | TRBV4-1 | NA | CASSHGNRGPTGGYTF
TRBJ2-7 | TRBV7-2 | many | CASSPYRSGGAEEQYF
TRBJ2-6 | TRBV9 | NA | CASSVVGQGRSGANVLTF
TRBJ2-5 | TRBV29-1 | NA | CSVGGDQETQYF
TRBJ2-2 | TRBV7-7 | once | CASSLSGPVGVRTGELFF
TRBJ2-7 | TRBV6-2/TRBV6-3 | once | CASSTRDRDRTYEQYF
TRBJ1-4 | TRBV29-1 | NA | CSAMDTFNEKLFF
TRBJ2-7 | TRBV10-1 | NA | CASSEGRGGARGEQYF
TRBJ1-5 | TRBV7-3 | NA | CASSFSVGQPQHF
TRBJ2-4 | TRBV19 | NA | CASSISVRGSTYHNAKNIQYF
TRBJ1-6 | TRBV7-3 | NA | CASSLQGANSPLHF
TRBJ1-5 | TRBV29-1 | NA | CSVSQGAGQPQHF
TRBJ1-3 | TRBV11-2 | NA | CASSLDQGLGNTIYF
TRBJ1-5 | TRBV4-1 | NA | CASSLHSAGNQPQHF
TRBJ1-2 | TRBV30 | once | CAWKGGAKGYTF
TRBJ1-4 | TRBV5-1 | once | CASSLDIREKLFF
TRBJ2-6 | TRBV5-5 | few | CASSSLTVPGANVLTF
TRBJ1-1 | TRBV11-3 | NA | CASSLKGAEAFF
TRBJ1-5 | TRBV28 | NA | CASSSSFEGNSNQPQHF
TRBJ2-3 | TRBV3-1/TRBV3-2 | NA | CASSQEGTSITQYF
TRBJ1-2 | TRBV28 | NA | CASNGGTSGYTF
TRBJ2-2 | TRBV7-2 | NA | CASSLIAGYTGELFF
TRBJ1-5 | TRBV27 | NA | CASSFSSRADNQPQHF
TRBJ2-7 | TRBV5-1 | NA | CASSLAAVRDEQYF
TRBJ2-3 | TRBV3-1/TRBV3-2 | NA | CASSQSGDFGDTQYF
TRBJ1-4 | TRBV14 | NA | CASSQGGGFGEKLFF
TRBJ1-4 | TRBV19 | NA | CASSSQSNEKLFF
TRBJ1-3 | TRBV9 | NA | CASSVWGSGNTIYF
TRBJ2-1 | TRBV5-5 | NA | CASSSGRLAGGNEQFF
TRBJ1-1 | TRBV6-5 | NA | CASSPAMSGPMRAFF